This T cell receptor beta chain was captured in a study of cytomegalovirus exposure and HLA in healthy donors. Study overall: Membership in the Caucasian-associated ancestry cluster was found for 81% of a few hundred genotyped donors.

The germline gives CDR1 SGDLS, CDR2 YYNGEE. The CDR3 has 14 residues. The V and J ends lost 2 bases and 11 bases, in that order; junction bases with no gene match: 5. This PCR relied on a set of 60 Vbeta primers and 13 Jbeta primers. Sequencing was performed with immunoSEQ multiplex PCR; in TCRdb, only in-frame clones are kept and a portion is missing. The data show 200,000 or so clones, around 79% seen once. The specimen was PBMCs. This chain joins TRBV9 and TRBJ1-6; the match to TRBD1 covers 9 bases. This TCR came from a male donor in good health and CMV-seropositive. The CDR3 reads CASSVTGGEAPLHF. The CDR3 DNA reads as TGTGCCAGCAGCGTGACAGGGGGAGAAGCACCCCTCCACTTT.